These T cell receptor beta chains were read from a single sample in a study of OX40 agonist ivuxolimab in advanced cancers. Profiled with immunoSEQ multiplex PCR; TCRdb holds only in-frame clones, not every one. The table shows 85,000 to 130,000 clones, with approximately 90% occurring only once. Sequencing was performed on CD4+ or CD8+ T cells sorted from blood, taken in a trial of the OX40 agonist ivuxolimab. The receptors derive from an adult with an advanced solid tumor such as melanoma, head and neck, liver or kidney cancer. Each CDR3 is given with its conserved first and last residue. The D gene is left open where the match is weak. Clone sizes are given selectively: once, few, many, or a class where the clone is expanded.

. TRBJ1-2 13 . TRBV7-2 TGTGCCAGCAGCTCCGACAGGAATAATGGCTACACCTTC CASSSDRNNGYTF
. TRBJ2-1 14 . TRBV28 TGTGCCAGCAGTGATCAGCGGGCCTACAATGAGCAGTTCTTC CASSDQRAYNEQFF
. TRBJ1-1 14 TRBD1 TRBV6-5 TGTGCCAGCACACAGGGGACTTTGAACACTGAAGCTTTCTTT CASTQGTLNTEAFF
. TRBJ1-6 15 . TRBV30 TGTGCCTGGAGTGTACAGACCGGGTTGAATTCACCCCTCCACTTT CAWSVQTGLNSPLHF
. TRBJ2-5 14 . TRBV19 TGTGCCAGTAGTATCGCGGACTGGTGGGAGACCCAGTACTTC CASSIADWWETQYF
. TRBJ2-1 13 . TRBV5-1 TGCGCCAGCGCGGGACGGCCCACGAATGAGCAGTTCTTC CASAGRPTNEQFF
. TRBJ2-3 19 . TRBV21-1 TGTGCCAGCAGCAAAGAGGATTCTAACGGGGGGGTCAGCACAGATACGCAGTATTTT CASSKEDSNGGVSTDTQYF
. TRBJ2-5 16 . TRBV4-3 TGCGCCAGCAGCCAAGGACTCCCGGGGTTAGGAGAGACCCAGTACTTC CASSQGLPGLGETQYF
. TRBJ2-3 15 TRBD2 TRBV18 TGTGCCAGCTCGGGACTAGCGGGGGGAGCAGATACGCAGTATTTT CASSGLAGGADTQYF
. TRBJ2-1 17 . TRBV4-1 TGCGCCAGCAGCCATACGGGACTCCGGAGCTCCTACAATGAGCAGTTCTTC CASSHTGLRSSYNEQFF
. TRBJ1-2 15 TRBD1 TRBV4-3 TGCGCCAGCAGCCAGGGGAGGACAGGGAACTATGGCTACACCTTC CASSQGRTGNYGYTF
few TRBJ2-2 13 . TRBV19 TGTGCCAGTAGTATCCAGAACACCGGGGAGCTGTTTTTT CASSIQNTGELFF
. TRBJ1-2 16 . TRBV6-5 TGTGCCAGCAGTTACACTATCGCCCCGCAGGGCTGGGGCTACACCTTC CASSYTIAPQGWGYTF
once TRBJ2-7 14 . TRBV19 TGTGCCAGTAGCGTCACAGGGCTTTCCTACGAGCAGTACTTC CASSVTGLSYEQYF
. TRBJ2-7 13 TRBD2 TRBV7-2 TGTGCCAGCAGACGGGCGGGGGACCCCGAGCAGTACTTC CASRRAGDPEQYF
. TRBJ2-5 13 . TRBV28 TGTGCCAGCAGTCCCCCAGGGCGGGAGACCCAGTACTTC CASSPPGRETQYF
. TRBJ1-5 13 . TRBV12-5 TGTGCTAGTGGCAAACAGGGAGGACAGCCCCAGCATTTT CASGKQGGQPQHF
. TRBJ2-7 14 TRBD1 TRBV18 TGTGCCAGCTCCCCCGGGACAGCAGCCTACGAGCAGTACTTC CASSPGTAAYEQYF
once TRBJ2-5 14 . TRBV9 TGTGCCAGCAGCCCACGGACTGCCATGGAGACCCAGTACTTC CASSPRTAMETQYF
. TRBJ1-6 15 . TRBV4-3 TGCGCCAGCAGCCAAGCTGACGGCGGCAATTCACCCCTCCACTTT CASSQADGGNSPLHF
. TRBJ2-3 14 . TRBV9 TGTGCCAGCAGCGTAGAGCCCGTCACAGATACGCAGTATTTT CASSVEPVTDTQYF
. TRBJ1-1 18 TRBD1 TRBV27 TGTGCCAGCAGTTTAATTAAATCGGGGACAGGGGGTGGAACTGAAGCTTTCTTT CASSLIKSGTGGGTEAFF
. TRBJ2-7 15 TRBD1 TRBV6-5 TGTGCCAGCAGTTTCACCCGGGACAGGACCTACGAGCAGTACTTC CASSFTRDRTYEQYF
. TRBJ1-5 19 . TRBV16 TGTGCCAGCAGCATCACGACAGGCGGCAACTTTGATAGCAATCAGCCCCAGCATTTT CASSITTGGNFDSNQPQHF
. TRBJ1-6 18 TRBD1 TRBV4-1 TGCGCCAGCAGCCAAGGGTATTTCGGAACAGGGGGAAATTCACCCCTCCACTTT CASSQGYFGTGGNSPLHF
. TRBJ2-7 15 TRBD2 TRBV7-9 TGTGCCAGCAGCATCGGGACTAGCGGATCCTACGAGCAGTACTTC CASSIGTSGSYEQYF
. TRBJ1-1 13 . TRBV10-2 TGCGCCAGTCAAAGGGGGGGAGACACTGAAGCTTTCTTT CASQRGGDTEAFF
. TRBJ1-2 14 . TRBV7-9 TGTGCCAGCAGCCCCCAAGGGGAAAGCTATGGCTACACCTTC CASSPQGESYGYTF
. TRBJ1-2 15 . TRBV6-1 TGTGCCAGCAGTGAAGCTTCGGCGGCGAACTATGGCTACACCTTC CASSEASAANYGYTF
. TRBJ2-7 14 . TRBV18 TGTGCCAGCTCACCAATGAACGAAGGGCACGAGCAGTACTTC CASSPMNEGHEQYF
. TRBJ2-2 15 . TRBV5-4 TGTGCCAGCAGCTTGCAGGGGATCTACACCGGGGAGCTGTTTTTT CASSLQGIYTGELFF
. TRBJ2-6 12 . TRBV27 TGTGCCAGCAGAGTTGGGGCCAACGTCCTGACTTTC CASRVGANVLTF
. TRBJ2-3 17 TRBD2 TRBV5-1 TGCGCCAGCAGCTCGGGGACTAGCGGGGGGAGCACAGATACGCAGTATTTT CASSSGTSGGSTDTQYF
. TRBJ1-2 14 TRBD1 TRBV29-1 TGCAGCGTTGAAGCGGTTGACAGGGGGCTTGGCTACACCTTC CSVEAVDRGLGYTF
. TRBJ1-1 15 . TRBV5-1 TGCGCCAGCAGCTTGGCGGGGGCGGATCGCTCATGGGCTTTCTTT CASSLAGADRSWAFF
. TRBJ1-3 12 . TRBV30 TGTGCCTGGAAGGCGGCGGGAAACACCATATATTTT CAWKAAGNTIYF
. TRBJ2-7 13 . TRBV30 TGTGCCTGGAGTAGGGGCACGATCTACGAGCAGTACTTC CAWSRGTIYEQYF
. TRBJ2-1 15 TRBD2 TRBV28 TGTGCCAGCCGAACTCCGGGACTAGCGTCTCCTGAGCAGTTCTTC CASRTPGLASPEQFF
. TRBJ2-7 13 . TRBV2 TGTGCCAGCAAGAGACAGGAGCTCTACGAGCAGTACTTC CASKRQELYEQYF
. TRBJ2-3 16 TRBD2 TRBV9 TGTGCCAGCAGCGCATCTAGCGGGTATTACACAGATACGCAGTATTTT CASSASSGYYTDTQYF
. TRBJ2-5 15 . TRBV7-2 TGTGCCAGCAGCTTTAGCCACCAGTCTCAAGAGACCCAGTACTTC CASSFSHQSQETQYF
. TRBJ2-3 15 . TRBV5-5 TGTGCCAGCAGCTTGATGCGGCCTTTGACCGATACGCAGTATTTT CASSLMRPLTDTQYF
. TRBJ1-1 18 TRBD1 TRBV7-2 TGTGCCAGCAGCTTAGTAGTCTGGGGCACAGGGGTAGAAACTGAAGCTTTCTTT CASSLVVWGTGVETEAFF
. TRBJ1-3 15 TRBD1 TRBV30 TGTGCCTGGGGACAGGGGGCCTCCTCTGGAAACACCATATATTTT CAWGQGASSGNTIYF
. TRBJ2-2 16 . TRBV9 TGTGCCAGCAGCGTAGTTGGACAAGTAAACACCGGGGAGCTGTTTTTT CASSVVGQVNTGELFF
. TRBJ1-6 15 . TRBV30 TGTGCCCTTGGGACCGAAAGCTCCTATAATTCACCCCTCCACTTT CALGTESSYNSPLHF
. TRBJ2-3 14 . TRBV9 TGTGCCAGCACCCAGGGCGGTAGCACAGATACGCAGTATTTT CASTQGGSTDTQYF
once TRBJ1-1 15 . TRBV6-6 TGTGCCAGCAGTTACTCGACTCTGAGAGATACTGAAGCTTTCTTT CASSYSTLRDTEAFF